The 4 T cell receptor beta chains reported below all come from one sample, sequenced in a study of molecular identifiers for immune sequencing clone quantification. TCRdb re-analysed the PCR reads in MiXCR, keeping a single row per CDR3 protein. The sample has tens of thousands of distinct CDR3 sequences, 17% seen once. The sample was naive CD8+ T cells from blood, with Jurkat cell RNA spiked in. Regarding subset: FACS-sorted CD8+CD4-CCR7+CD45RA+ naive T cells. These receptors all stem from a human donor in good health. Some libraries in this study had Jurkat cell RNA spiked in.

This clonotype was counted at least ten times. This chain connects TRBV21-1 to TRBJ2-4. TRBV21-1 is tagged as a pseudogene. The CDR3 sequence is 15 residues long. DNA of the CDR3: TGTGCCAGCAGCATGGACCTTATAGCCAAAAACATTCAGTACTTC. Residues: CASSMDLIAKNIQYF.

This clonotype was seen many times. This chain uses TRBV3-1 with TRBJ1-5; TRBD1 is a possible D gene (6 bases). CDR3 size: 15 residues. Germline lookup yields CDR1 LGHDT and CDR2 YNNKEL (reference sequence). The V gene lost 2 bases and the J gene lost 4 bases, with 12 bases spanning the gap. The CDR3 DNA follows: TGTGCCAGCAGCCAAAGCCTACAGGGTAATCAGCCCCAGCATTTT. Translating gives CASSQSLQGNQPQHF.

This clonotype showed up many times. This rearrangement joins TRBV4-1 to TRBJ1-1; D is uncertain. The germline V gene encodes CDR1 MGHRA and CDR2 YSYEKL. The ends were cut back, 5 bases at V and 2 bases at J, with 18 bases in the middle. The CDR3 loop spans 16 amino acids. CDR3 DNA: TGCGCCAGCAGCTCCATGCCGGCAGGCTTCAACACTGAAGCTTTCTTT. It translates to CASSSMPAGFNTEAFF.

Ten or more counts support this clonotype. This rearrangement joins TRBV15 to TRBJ2-7; D is possibly TRBD2 (5 bases). This CDR3 has 13 residues. The germline V and J ends were trimmed by 3 bases and 4 bases, with 10 bases remaining between them. The germline gives CDR1 LNHNV, CDR2 YYDKDF (reference sequence). DNA of the CDR3: TGTGCCACCAGCAGCTCCCCGGGATACGAGCAGTACTTC. Its translation: CATSSSPGYEQYF.